The rows below give T cell receptor beta chains drawn from one sample of a study of PD-1 blockade in classical Hodgkin lymphoma. Some clones are missing from TCRdb's copy, which holds only in-frame ones; the method was immunoSEQ multiplex PCR. The sample has more than 60,000 clones, more than 75% seen once. The sample in question was peripheral blood mononuclear cells (PBMCs), obtained at baseline. Every receptor here comes from a human donor with classical Hodgkin lymphoma. Both conserved end residues are part of each CDR3. A D gene is named only where the DNA matches it firmly. Clone size is not always given. Where it is, it says once, few, many or a class for expanded clones.

.	once	TRBV2	TRBJ2-7	15	TGTGCCAGCAATTGGGACAGCGCGGGGTCCTACGAGCAGTACTTC	CASNWDSAGSYEQYF
.	once	TRBV5-1	TRBJ2-2	16	TGCGCCAGCAGCTTGGTATTTGCAGGGGAAGGCGGGGAGCTGTTTTTT	CASSLVFAGEGGELFF
.	.	TRBV5-4	TRBJ2-1	15	TGTGCCAGCAGCTTGTCCGGCGGGGCGAACAATGAGCAGTTCTTC	CASSLSGGANNEQFF
.	.	TRBV7-9	TRBJ1-3	15	TGTGCCAGCAGCAACCGGGAGAACTCTGGAAACACCATATATTTT	CASSNRENSGNTIYF
TRBD1	once	TRBV5-6	TRBJ2-7	14	TGTGCCAGCAGCTCGGACAGGGTCTTATACGAGCAGTACTTC	CASSSDRVLYEQYF
.	few	TRBV4-2	TRBJ1-2	13	TGTGCCAGCAGCCAAGAGGACAAGGTCGGCTACACCTTC	CASSQEDKVGYTF
TRBD2	.	TRBV7-9	TRBJ2-5	17	TGTGCCAGCAGCTTACTCCGGACTAGCGGGAATGGGGAGACCCAGTACTTC	CASSLLRTSGNGETQYF
TRBD2	.	TRBV2	TRBJ2-1	15	TGTGCCAGCACAGGCCGGACTAGCAGCTACAATGAGCAGTTCTTC	CASTGRTSSYNEQFF
TRBD2	.	TRBV6-1	TRBJ2-1	18	TGTGCCAGCAGTGATGGCTTAGCGGGCGCGTTATCCTACAATGAGCAGTTCTTC	CASSDGLAGALSYNEQFF
TRBD2	.	TRBV7-6	TRBJ2-3	15	TGTGCCAGCAGTGTTAGCGGGAGTGTTAGAGATACGCAGTATTTT	CASSVSGSVRDTQYF
.	.	TRBV4-1	TRBJ2-3	14	TGCGCCAGCAGCCAAGGCCCCGGGCCCGGTCAATGGTATTTT	CASSQGPGPGQWYF
TRBD1	.	TRBV9	TRBJ1-5	15	TGTGCCAGCAGCGTAACAGGGGCTAGCAATCAGCCCCAGCATTTT	CASSVTGASNQPQHF
TRBD2	few	TRBV10-2	TRBJ2-3	14	TGCGCCAGCAGTGATTTGGGAGGGAAAGATACGCAGTATTTT	CASSDLGGKDTQYF
.	.	TRBV7-9	TRBJ2-3	15	TGTGCCAGCAGCTTGGGTGGTAGTGCAATGGATACGCAGTATTTT	CASSLGGSAMDTQYF
.	.	TRBV5-1	TRBJ2-5	12	TGCGCCAGCAGAGGGGTTGGTGAGACCCAGTACTTC	CASRGVGETQYF
.	.	TRBV6-1	TRBJ2-1	16	TGTGCCAGCAGTGAAGCGTCGTTCCGGTCCTACAATGAGCAGTTCTTC	CASSEASFRSYNEQFF
TRBD1	.	TRBV19	TRBJ2-7	15	TGTGCCAGTTCTCGGGACAGGGGGGGCAACTACGAGCAGTACTTC	CASSRDRGGNYEQYF
.	.	TRBV7-9	TRBJ2-7	14	TGTGCCAGCAGCTCCGGGACATACTCCTACGAGCAGTACTTC	CASSSGTYSYEQYF
.	.	TRBV7-9	TRBJ1-2	14	TGTGCCAGCAGCTTACGTCTGTTCAACTATGGCTGCACCTTC	CASSLRLFNYGCTF
.	.	TRBV28	TRBJ1-5	15	TGTGCCAGCAGTTTATATGGGGGGGACAATCAGCCCCAGCATTTT	CASSLYGGDNQPQHF
TRBD2	.	TRBV27	TRBJ2-1	18	TGTGCCAGCAGTATATTAGCGGAGGGAGGGCCTTTGTACAATGAGCAGTTCTTC	CASSILAEGGPLYNEQFF
.	few	TRBV15	TRBJ1-5	15	TGTGCCACCAGCGAGAGACAGTATAGCAATCAGCCCCAGCATTTT	CATSERQYSNQPQHF
.	.	TRBV7-9	TRBJ1-1	19	TGTGCCAGCAGCTTAGCAAGTTGGGGGAACAGAACCCTGAACACTGAAGCTTTCTTT	CASSLASWGNRTLNTEAFF